The 21 T cell receptor beta chains below were found in one sample sequenced in a study of T cells in Graves' hyperthyroidism and ophthalmopathy. Authors of the study amplified TCR beta CDR3 regions from RNA transcripts. Initially, a first-round RT-PCR of the TCR CDR3 employed the HTBI primer set. TCRdb fed the multiplex PCR reads into MiXCR, producing one record per CDR3 protein. The sample yields hundreds of thousands of distinct CDR3 sequences, 15% to 20% seen once. Sequencing used blood. The receptors originated from a man aged 35 to 55 with Graves' ophthalmopathy.

This clonotype occurred many times. The chain employs TRBV12-3 or TRBV12-4 and TRBJ1-3; possibly TRBD1 for D (5 bases). The CDR3 sequence is 13 residues long. Trimming stripped 1 base from V and 6 bases from J, with 7 bases between. The CDR3 region is CASSLVGTNTIYF. For the CDR3, the DNA is TGTGCCAGCAGTTTAGTTGGGACAAACACCATATATTTT.

This clonotype was observed at least ten times. V gene TRBV28 combines with J gene TRBJ2-3; D is perhaps TRBD2 (6 bases). The V end lost 6 bases, the J end lost 5 bases, and 15 bases lay between the germline ends. CDR1 is MDHEN and CDR2 is SYDVKM in the germline V gene. The length of the CDR3 is 14 residues. The chain's CDR3 is CASSLTGVLDTQYF. CDR3 nucleotide sequence: TGTGCCAGCAGCTTGACGGGGGTTTTAGATACGCAGTATTTT.

The chain recombines TRBV6-2 or TRBV6-3 with TRBJ2-3, with 9 nucleotides matching TRBD1. The ends lost 5 bases at V and 10 bases at J; junction bases unmatched: 10. The CDR3 spans 14 residues. Germline CDR1 MNHEY, CDR2 SVGEGT. The CDR3 spells CASSAPGQGQAQYF. The CDR3, as DNA: TGTGCCAGCAGTGCCCCGGGACAGGGTCAGGCGCAGTATTTT.

This clonotype was observed many times. This chain connects TRBV12-3 or TRBV12-4 to TRBJ2-3; D is undetermined. This CDR3 is 14 amino acids long. Trimming shortened V by 10 bases and J by 1 base, and 15 bases separated the two germline ends. CDR3 nucleotide sequence: TGTGCCACAAACCGACTTGCGGGCACAGATACGCAGTATTTT. It is translated as CATNRLAGTDTQYF.

This clonotype was counted a few times. The V call is TRBV5-6, the J call TRBJ1-1, with D possibly matching TRBD1 (5 bases). Trimming pared 0 bases from V and 6 bases from J, leaving 9 bases between. The CDR3 covers 13 residues. From germline, CDR1 is SGHDT and CDR2 YYEEEE. For the CDR3, the DNA is TGTGCCAGCAGCTTGGAAGGGGTATCTGAAGCTTTCTTT. It yields the protein CASSLEGVSEAFF.

This chain connects TRBV11-2 to TRBJ2-7; 8 bases fit TRBD2. Trimming at V came to 5 bases and at J to 0 bases, leaving 3 bases not matched to a gene. The CDR3 contains 14 residues. Germline V gives CDR1 SGHAT, CDR2 FQNNGV. The CDR3 here is CASSSSGVSYEQYF. The CDR3 coding sequence is TGTGCCAGCAGCAGTAGCGGGGTCTCCTACGAGCAGTACTTC.

V usage is TRBV5-8 and J usage is TRBJ1-3; D is possibly TRBD1 (6 bases). The CDR3 contains 14 residues. V was cut by 4 bases and J by 1 base, with 9 bases left in between. Per the germline V gene, CDR1 is SGHTS and CDR2 is YDEGEE. DNA for the CDR3: TGTGCCAGCAGCACAGGGATATCTGGAAACACCATATATTTT. Its protein is CASSTGISGNTIYF.

This clonotype was observed a few times. This chain connects TRBV6-1 to TRBJ2-5; tentative D call: TRBD1 (5 bases). CDR3 length: 13 amino acids. Between the trimmed V and J ends, which lost 6 bases and 5 bases, there was a span of 13 bases. Germline V gene sequence: CDR1 MNHNS, CDR2 SASEGT. The CDR3 loop is CASRVGLVETQYF. CDR3 nucleotides: TGTGCCAGCAGAGTGGGGCTGGTGGAGACCCAGTACTTC.

The chain links TRBV7-2 to TRBJ1-2; no firm D call. CDR3 size: 13 residues. V lost 5 bases and J 5 bases, leaving 12 bases between the germline ends. CDR1 is SGHTA, CDR2 FQGNSA, per germline. The CDR3 DNA sequence: TGTGCCAGCAGCCTCATGCACAGATATGGCTACACCTTC. Translated: CASSLMHRYGYTF. Supplemented by reference TRBV7-2 and TRBJ1-2, the full variable domain reads GAGVSQSPSNKVTEKGKDVELRCDPISGHTALYWYRQSLGQGLEFLIYFQGNSAPDKSGLPSDRFSAERTGGSVSTLTIQRTQQEDSAVYLCASSLMHRYGYTFGSGTRLTVV.

The chain carries TRBV30 and TRBJ2-1; 11 bases match TRBD1. CDR3 length equals 13 residues. Germline lookup yields CDR1 GTSNPN and CDR2 SVGIG (reference sequence). V was clipped by 5 bases and J by 7 bases; unmatched bases: 4. The CDR3 region is CAWGQGAKNEQFF. CDR3 bases: TGTGCCTGGGGACAGGGGGCCAAAAATGAGCAGTTCTTC. Drawing the rest from reference TRBV30 and TRBJ2-1, the complete variable domain is SQTIHQWPATLVQPVGSPLSLECTVEGTSNPNLYWYRQAAGRGLQLLFYSVGIGQISSEVPQNLSASRPQDRQFILSSKKLLLSDSGFYLCAWGQGAKNEQFFGPGTRLTVL.

The chain is built from TRBV12-3 or TRBV12-4 and TRBJ1-3, with 7 positions matching TRBD1. V shed 2 bases and J 1 base; nucleotides not matched to a gene: 5. The length of the CDR3 is 16 residues. The CDR3 reads CASSLRGLPSGNTIYF. The CDR3 DNA follows: TGTGCCAGCAGTTTAAGGGGGCTGCCTTCTGGAAACACCATATATTTT.

The V gene is TRBV5-5, the J gene TRBJ1-2; 8 nucleotides line up with TRBD1. This CDR3 comprises 14 residues. Germline V gives CDR1 SGHKS, CDR2 YYEKEE (reference sequence). With V trimmed by 3 bases and J by 4 bases, 5 bases remained unmatched. CDR3 residues: CASSWGTGSYGYTF. CDR3 in DNA: TGTGCCAGCAGCTGGGGGACAGGCTCCTATGGCTACACCTTC.

The chain links TRBV7-9 to TRBJ2-1, with D possibly TRBD1 on 6 matching bases. This CDR3 is 15 amino acids long. The V and J ends lost 5 bases and 4 bases respectively, with 15 bases between them. The germline gives CDR1 SEHNR, CDR2 FQNEAQ (reference sequence). The CDR3 reads CASSPRQDIYNEQFF. CDR3 coding DNA: TGTGCCAGCAGCCCACGACAGGACATATACAATGAGCAGTTCTTC.

This clonotype was seen more than once but under ten times. This sequence joins TRBV12-3 or TRBV12-4 and TRBJ1-2, with 7 bases aligning to TRBD1. V shed 1 base, J shed 5 bases, and the junction held 10 bases outside the gene matches. The CDR3 length is 16 residues. The CDR3 loop is CASSLVQGVESYGYTF. DNA of the CDR3: TGTGCCAGCAGTTTAGTTCAGGGGGTGGAGTCATATGGCTACACCTTC.

The chain links TRBV12-3 or TRBV12-4 to TRBJ2-2; TRBD2 aligns across 12 bases. CDR3 length: 18 residues. The junction had 10 bases not matched to a gene; V was cut back by 5 bases and J by 3 bases. DNA of the CDR3: TGTGCCAGCAGTATACTAGCGGGAGGTATTATAGACACCGGGGAGCTGTTTTTT. Its translation: CASSILAGGIIDTGELFF.

This clonotype was observed at least ten times. J is TRBJ2-1 and V is TRBV6-1; TRBD2 aligns across 7 bases. Per germline, CDR1 MNHNS and CDR2 SASEGT. The CDR3 loop spans 15 amino acids. The V and J ends lost 3 bases and 2 bases, in that order; junction bases with no gene match: 4. The CDR3 DNA sequence: TGTGCCAGCAGTGAGGGCGGGGGAACCTACAATGAGCAGTTCTTC. It specifies CASSEGGGTYNEQFF.

This clonotype appeared many times. V usage is TRBV6-1 and J usage is TRBJ2-5; 10 positions match TRBD1. CDR3 length: 13 amino acids. Germline V gives CDR1 MNHNS, CDR2 SASEGT. V lost 5 bases and J lost 5; bases outside the gene matches: 2. CDR3 sequence reads: CASSSGQGETQYF. The CDR3 DNA is TGTGCCAGCAGTTCGGGACAGGGGGAGACCCAGTACTTC.

This clonotype was seen many times. The chain couples TRBV7-2 to TRBJ2-7; D not certain. The CDR3 is 13 amino acids. Germline-derived CDR1 and CDR2 are SGHTA and FQGNSA. Trimming left V 0 bases short and J 7 bases short, with 10 bases between. CDR3 sequence (DNA): TGTGCCAGCAGCTTAGCGTTTGGGTGGGAGCAGTACTTC. Amino acids: CASSLAFGWEQYF.

This clonotype was counted at least ten times. The rearrangement uses TRBV6-1 and TRBJ2-3; D ambiguous. V was cut by 6 bases and J by 5 bases, with 9 bases left in between. The CDR3 extends over 12 amino acids. Looked up from germline, CDR1 is MNHNS and CDR2 is SASEGT. CDR3 nucleotide sequence: TGTGCCAGCAGCGAGGATGGAGATACGCAGTATTTT. Its protein is CASSEDGDTQYF.

The V gene is TRBV9, the J gene TRBJ1-2, with 9 nucleotides matching TRBD1. CDR1 is SGDLS, CDR2 YYNGEE, per germline. The trim removed 3 bases at V and 4 bases at J, leaving 7 bases unmatched. This CDR3 spans 15 amino acids. The CDR3 DNA is TGTGCCAGCAGCGGTTCGGGACAGGGTTCCTATGGCTACACCTTC. It encodes CASSGSGQGSYGYTF.

This clonotype was seen a handful of times. The J gene is TRBJ1-4, the V gene TRBV3-1; D is undetermined. V gave up 0 bases and J gave up 10 bases, with 6 bases separating them. The germline V gene has CDR1 LGHDT and CDR2 YNNKEL (reference sequence). CDR3 length equals 12 residues. The CDR3 nucleotides read TGTGCCAGCAGCCAAGAGTGGACAAAACTGTTTTTT. It translates to CASSQEWTKLFF. Using reference TRBV3-1 and TRBJ1-4 for the parts outside the CDR3, the full variable domain is DTAVSQTPKYLVTQMGNDKSIKCEQNLGHDTMYWYKQDSKKFLKIMFSYNNKELIINETVPNRFSPKSPDKAHLNLHINSLELGDSAVYFCASSQEWTKLFFGSGTQLSVL.